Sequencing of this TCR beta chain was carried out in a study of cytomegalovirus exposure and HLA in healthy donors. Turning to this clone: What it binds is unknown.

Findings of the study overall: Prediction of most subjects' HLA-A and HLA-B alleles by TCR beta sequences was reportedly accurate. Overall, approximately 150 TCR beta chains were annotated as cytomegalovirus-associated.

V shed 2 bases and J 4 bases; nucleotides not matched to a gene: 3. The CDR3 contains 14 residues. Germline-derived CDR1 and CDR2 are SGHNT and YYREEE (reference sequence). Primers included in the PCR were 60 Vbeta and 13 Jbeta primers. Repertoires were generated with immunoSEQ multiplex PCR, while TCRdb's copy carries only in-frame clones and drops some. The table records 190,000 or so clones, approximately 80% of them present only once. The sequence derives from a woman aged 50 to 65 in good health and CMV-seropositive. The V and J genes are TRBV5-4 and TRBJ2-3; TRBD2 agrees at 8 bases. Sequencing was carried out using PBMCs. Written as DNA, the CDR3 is TGTGCCAGCAGCTTACGGGGGGGCTCAGATACGCAGTATTTT. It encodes CASSLRGGSDTQYF.